The 32 T cell receptor beta chains below were found in one sample sequenced in a study of cytomegalovirus exposure and HLA in healthy donors. Amplification used 60 Vbeta primers and 13 Jbeta primers. Assay: immunoSEQ multiplex PCR; the TCRdb copy retains only in-frame clones and omits some. Seen here are about 190,000 clones, around three quarters observed once, and the top ten hold 0.65%. What was sequenced was PBMCs. The receptors come from a boy younger than 18 in good health and CMV-seronegative.

The CDR3 reads CASSQEGTEKETQYF. CDR3 nucleotide sequence: TGCGCCAGCAGCCAAGAGGGGACAGAAAAAGAGACCCAGTACTTC. This chain uses TRBV4-1 with TRBJ2-5, with 7 bases identical to TRBD1. CDR1 and CDR2 (germline): MGHRA, YSYEKL. This CDR3 spans 15 amino acids. Trimming removed 0 bases from V and 3 bases from J; junction bases left unmatched: 4.

The V and J genes are TRBV29-1 and TRBJ2-7; 7 nucleotides align to TRBD2. The germline V gene encodes CDR1 SQVTM and CDR2 ANQGSEA. CDR3 size: 15 residues. The V segment lost 3 bases and the J segment 0 bases; nucleotides outside the gene matches: 8. The CDR3 sequence: CSVEDERGSSYEQYF. CDR3 DNA: TGCAGCGTTGAGGATGAGCGGGGAAGCTCCTACGAGCAGTACTTC.

This rearrangement joins TRBV6-5 to TRBJ2-2; TRBD2 matches 9 bases. CDR3 length equals 14 residues. V was clipped by 6 bases and J by 6 bases; unmatched bases: 5. Germline loops: CDR1 MNHEY, CDR2 SVGAGI. CDR3 DNA sequence: TGTGCCAGCAGGGCAGCGGGGGGTTCCGGGGAGCTGTTTTTT. It specifies CASRAAGGSGELFF.

The V call is TRBV6-5, the J call TRBJ1-6; D perhaps matches TRBD1 (6 bases). Germline V gene lookup returns CDR1 MNHEY and CDR2 SVGAGI. Between the trimmed V and J ends, which lost 7 bases and 11 bases, there was a span of 18 bases. This CDR3 is built from 14 residues. The CDR3 sequence: CASKPGHEGAPLHF. For the CDR3, the DNA is TGTGCCAGCAAACCGGGACATGAAGGTGCACCCCTCCACTTT.

This sequence joins TRBV6-5 and TRBJ2-6; 8 positions match TRBD1. V gave up 6 bases and J gave up 9 bases; unmatched junction bases: 10. Germline assignment: CDR1 MNHEY and CDR2 SVGAGI. The CDR3 runs to 15 residues. The CDR3 loop reads CASSYGQGEVNVLTF. CDR3 coding DNA: TGTGCCAGCAGCTACGGACAGGGAGAGGTCAACGTCCTGACTTTC.

V usage is TRBV4-3 and J usage is TRBJ1-5; unclear D gene. Between the trimmed V and J ends, which lost 6 bases and 4 bases, there was a span of 16 bases. Germline lookup yields CDR1 LGHNA and CDR2 YSLEER. The CDR3 runs to 15 residues. DNA for the CDR3: TGCGCCAGCAGGTTGAAGGCCGAGGCAAATCAGCCCCAGCATTTT. Its translation is CASRLKAEANQPQHF.

J is TRBJ2-7 and V is TRBV10-1; TRBD2 is a possible D gene (5 bases). The germline V gene has CDR1 WNHNN and CDR2 SYGVQD (reference sequence). The V end was cut by 3 bases, the J end by 6 bases, with 6 bases between. The CDR3 is 11 amino acids. The CDR3 spells CASSEGGEQYF. In nucleotides, the CDR3 is TGCGCCAGCAGTGAAGGAGGCGAGCAGTACTTC.

The chain joins TRBV7-9 to TRBJ1-1, with TRBD1 as a possible D gene (6 bases). Deletions cut 6 bases from V and 2 bases from J, with 16 bases between. Germline V gene data show CDR1 as SEHNR and CDR2 as FQNEAQ (reference sequence). The CDR3 has 15 residues. The DNA for the CDR3 is TGTGCCAGCAGTCATGACACAGGGATTAACACTGAAGCTTTCTTT. It is translated as CASSHDTGINTEAFF.

V gene TRBV6-1 combines with J gene TRBJ1-5; 9 bases match TRBD1. CDR1 is MNHNS, CDR2 SASEGT, per germline. After removal of 4 bases from V and 4 bases from J, the junction contained 11 bases not matched to a gene. The CDR3 is 17 residues long. The CDR3 coding sequence is TGTGCCAGCAGTGGGACAGGGGCCCTACTCCTTAATCAGCCCCAGCATTTT. It codes for CASSGTGALLLNQPQHF.

This chain joins TRBV19 and TRBJ2-1; TRBD1 matches at 10 bases. The CDR3 is made up of 15 amino acids. The ends lost 3 bases at V and 2 bases at J; junction bases unmatched: 1. CDR1 is LNHDA and CDR2 is SQIVND in the germline V gene (reference sequence). CDR3 DNA: TGTGCCAGTAGTATGACAGGGGGCCCCTACAATGAGCAGTTCTTC. Its protein is CASSMTGGPYNEQFF.

The gene calls are TRBV4-1 and TRBJ1-1; D unresolved. There are 14 residues in the CDR3. V lost 4 bases to trimming and J lost 3 bases, with 12 bases between them. Germline V gene sequence: CDR1 MGHRA, CDR2 YSYEKL. The CDR3 nucleotides are TGCGCCAGCAGCCCCGAGCCCTTCTACACTGAAGCTTTCTTT. Translation gives CASSPEPFYTEAFF.

The gene calls are TRBV6-6 and TRBJ1-1; D gene unclear. V lost 2 bases to trimming and J lost 6 bases, with 13 bases between them. The length of the CDR3 is 14 residues. Germline V gene sequence: CDR1 MNHNY, CDR2 SVGAGI (reference sequence). The CDR3 sequence: CASSYQEATAEAFF. The CDR3 DNA reads as TGTGCCAGCAGTTACCAGGAAGCTACGGCTGAAGCTTTCTTT.

The chain couples TRBV11-2 to TRBJ2-1, with 11 bases fitting TRBD2. CDR1 is SGHAT, CDR2 FQNNGV, per germline. V trimming: 5 bases; J trimming: 4 bases; junction bases outside the gene matches: 10. The CDR3 consists of 17 residues. The CDR3 sequence: CASSATKGLAVYNEQFF. CDR3 nucleotides: TGTGCCAGCAGCGCCACTAAGGGACTAGCGGTTTACAATGAGCAGTTCTTC.

The chain recombines TRBV6-1 with TRBJ1-5; the D gene is possibly TRBD1 (5 bases). The V gene lost 10 bases and the J gene lost 5 bases, with 18 bases spanning the gap. Germline loops: CDR1 MNHNS, CDR2 SASEGT. CDR3 size: 14 residues. In nucleotides, the CDR3 is TGTGCCACCACGACAGTATCAGAGGATCAGCCCCAGCATTTT. Translated, it gives CATTTVSEDQPQHF.

A few counts support this clone. This chain links TRBV18 with TRBJ1-1; D may be TRBD1 (5 bases). Germline V gene sequence: CDR1 KGHSH, CDR2 LQKENI. V was trimmed by 6 bases and J by 0 bases, leaving 23 bases between them. This CDR3 is built from 18 residues. CDR3 loop: CASSLQDTRVKMNTEAFF. In DNA form, the CDR3 reads TGTGCCAGCTCCCTACAGGACACCCGAGTGAAGATGAACACTGAAGCTTTCTTT.

This chain links TRBV6-1 with TRBJ1-1; D remains ambiguous. The germline V gene encodes CDR1 MNHNS and CDR2 SASEGT. V lost 9 bases, J lost 1 base, and 6 bases lay in between. The CDR3 has 11 residues. The chain's CDR3 is CASCRNTEAFF. The CDR3 nucleotides are TGTGCCAGTTGCAGGAACACTGAAGCTTTCTTT.

The V and J genes are TRBV5-1 and TRBJ2-7; D may be TRBD2 (5 bases). Trimming shortened V by 0 bases and J by 7 bases, and 20 bases separated the two germline ends. CDR1 is SGHRS, CDR2 YFSETQ, per germline. The CDR3 sequence is 16 residues long. The CDR3 spells CASSLESVGVGLEQYF. As DNA, the CDR3 is TGCGCCAGCAGCTTGGAATCCGTCGGGGTGGGGTTGGAGCAGTACTTC.

This chain joins TRBV7-9 and TRBJ2-1; TRBD2 aligns across 12 bases. V gave up 2 bases and J gave up 0 bases; unmatched junction bases: 2. Per germline, CDR1 SEHNR and CDR2 FQNEAQ (reference sequence). This CDR3 contains 17 residues. The CDR3: CASSLKTSGSSYNEQFF. The CDR3 nucleotides read TGTGCCAGCAGCTTAAAGACTAGCGGGAGCTCCTACAATGAGCAGTTCTTC.

V usage is TRBV5-4 and J usage is TRBJ1-2; TRBD1 agrees at 9 bases. CDR3 length: 14 amino acids. Germline loops: CDR1 SGHNT, CDR2 YYREEE (reference sequence). V lost 4 bases to trimming and J lost 11 bases; unmatched junction nucleotides: 12. The CDR3 DNA reads as TGTGCCAGCAGCGTACGATGGGACAGGGAGAAATACACCTTC. It encodes CASSVRWDREKYTF.

This rearrangement joins TRBV4-1 to TRBJ2-5; TRBD2 matches 14 bases. The V gene's germline CDR1 is MGHRA and CDR2 YSYEKL. CDR3 size: 16 residues. The V segment lost 6 bases and the J segment 8 bases; nucleotides outside the gene matches: 11. The CDR3 nucleotides read TGCGCCAGCAGTCGGGTTGGAGGGACTAGCGGGGGTACCCAGTACTTC. Protein: CASSRVGGTSGGTQYF.

This clone appeared once. The junction departs from the called germline gene at one end, perhaps through a read error. The genes are TRBV2 and TRBJ1-1; TRBD1 matches at 11 bases. The CDR3 covers 17 residues. CDR1 is SNHLY, CDR2 FYNNEI, per germline. The CDR3, as DNA: TGTGCCAGCAACCCCCTTGAGGACAGGGGGCTGAAAACTGAAGCTTTCTTT. Translated, it gives CASNPLEDRGLKTEAFF.

The chain links TRBV13 to TRBJ2-7; 7 positions match TRBD2. The V gene end was trimmed by 5 bases and the J gene end by 3 bases; junction bases not matched to a gene: 4. The CDR3 is 13 amino acids. Germline CDR1 PRHDT, CDR2 FYEKMQ (reference sequence). CDR3 residues: CASSPREGYEQYF. The CDR3 DNA sequence: TGTGCCAGCAGCCCTAGGGAGGGCTACGAGCAGTACTTC.

This clone was detected only a few times. The J gene is TRBJ1-1, the V gene TRBV18; unclear D gene. The CDR3 is 13 amino acids. CDR1 is KGHSH, CDR2 LQKENI, per germline. V lost 1 base and J lost 3, with 6 bases in between. CDR3 residues: CASSPLGYTEAFF. Here the CDR3 DNA reads TGTGCCAGCTCACCACTGGGCTACACTGAAGCTTTCTTT.

V gene TRBV30 combines with J gene TRBJ1-3, with no clear D. From germline, CDR1 is GTSNPN and CDR2 SVGIG (reference sequence). The germline V and J ends were trimmed by 4 bases and 4 bases, with 23 bases remaining between them. The CDR3 has 17 amino acids. CDR3 in DNA: TGTGCCTGGATTAACCCGTCGCCGAGGCAACTAGGAAACACCATATATTTT. Protein sequence: CAWINPSPRQLGNTIYF.

The chain uses TRBV7-2 and TRBJ2-5; the D gene is possibly TRBD1 (6 bases). The last part of the DNA fits TRBJ2-7 better; the J call may be wrong. CDR1 and CDR2 (germline): SGHTA, FQGNSA. The CDR3 has 12 amino acids. For the CDR3, the DNA is TGTGCCAGCAGCAGGACAGTCTACGAGCAGTACTTC. Protein: CASSRTVYEQYF.

This clone has just a few counts. The chain joins TRBV6-1 to TRBJ1-2, with 9 bases that match TRBD1. The J segment lost 8 bases and the V segment lost 0 bases, leaving 7 bases of the junction unmatched. The CDR3 has 15 residues. CDR1 is MNHNS and CDR2 is SASEGT in the germline V gene. CDR3 DNA sequence: TGTGCCAGCAGTGAAGCGCCCACAGGGGGCGCAGGCTACACCTTC. Its protein is CASSEAPTGGAGYTF.

On this clone itself: Other DNA sequences in this specimen translate into the identical CDR3. The genes are TRBV4-1 and TRBJ1-6, with D possibly being TRBD1 (6 bases). This CDR3 has 17 residues. Trimming pared 1 base from V and 7 bases from J, leaving 17 bases between. Per the germline V gene, CDR1 is MGHRA and CDR2 is YSYEKL. The CDR3 protein is CASSQGPGTGPNSPLHF. In nucleotides, the CDR3 is TGCGCCAGCAGCCAAGGGCCCGGTACAGGGCCCAATTCACCCCTCCACTTT.

V and J are TRBV19 and TRBJ1-5, with 7 nucleotides matching TRBD1. CDR1 is LNHDA and CDR2 is SQIVND in the germline V gene (reference sequence). This CDR3 spans 17 amino acids. V dropped 0 bases and J dropped 3; count of bases not matched to a gene: 8. The CDR3 sequence: CASSIDPPGQTNQPQHF. CDR3 coding DNA: TGTGCCAGTAGTATAGATCCACCGGGACAGACCAATCAGCCCCAGCATTTT. Together with reference TRBV19 and TRBJ1-5, the CDR3 gives the full variable domain: DGGITQSPKYLFRKEGQNVTLSCEQNLNHDAMYWYRQDPGQGLRLIYYSQIVNDFQKGDIAEGYSVSREKKESFPLTVTSAQKNPTAFYLCASSIDPPGQTNQPQHFGDGTRLSIL.

The chain links TRBV5-1 to TRBJ2-7; 10 bases line up with TRBD2. The CDR3 extends over 16 amino acids. Trimming cost V 4 bases and J 4 bases; bases outside gene matches: 11. CDR1 is SGHRS and CDR2 is YFSETQ in the germline V gene. The CDR3 sequence is CASSPESASGSYEQYF. For the CDR3, the DNA is TGCGCCAGCAGCCCCGAGTCGGCTAGCGGGAGTTACGAGCAGTACTTC.

CDR3 amino acids: CASRLGSNSPLHF. The CDR3 DNA reads as TGTGCCAGCAGACTCGGTTCGAATTCACCCCTCCACTTT. V usage is TRBV2 and J usage is TRBJ1-6; D is unresolved. The length of the CDR3 is 13 residues. Germline V gene lookup returns CDR1 SNHLY and CDR2 FYNNEI. V lost 6 bases and J lost 7, with 10 bases in between.

In this sample, this clone turned up a few times. The rearrangement links TRBV19 to TRBJ1-2; unclear D gene. The germline V gene encodes CDR1 LNHDA and CDR2 SQIVND (reference sequence). Trimming pared 3 bases from V and 6 bases from J, leaving 11 bases between. The CDR3 extends over 13 amino acids. CDR3 in DNA: TGTGCCAGTAGTATGGGCAAGGCCCATGGCTACACCTTC. The encoded protein is CASSMGKAHGYTF. Drawing the rest from reference TRBV19 and TRBJ1-2, the complete variable domain is DGGITQSPKYLFRKEGQNVTLSCEQNLNHDAMYWYRQDPGQGLRLIYYSQIVNDFQKGDIAEGYSVSREKKESFPLTVTSAQKNPTAFYLCASSMGKAHGYTFGSGTRLTVV.

V gene TRBV2 combines with J gene TRBJ2-6; 7 nucleotides match TRBD1. V lost 9 bases to trimming and J lost 0 bases; unmatched junction nucleotides: 8. The CDR3 length is 16 residues. Germline V gene sequence: CDR1 SNHLY, CDR2 FYNNEI. The CDR3 sequence is CASVGDRLSGANVLTF. The CDR3 DNA follows: TGTGCCAGTGTGGGGGACAGACTCTCTGGGGCCAACGTCCTGACTTTC.